This TCR beta chain was recorded in a study of CD8+ T cells in alopecia areata. Reverse transcribed after extraction, RNA yielded cDNA as the sequencing template. Repertoires were generated with immunoSEQ multiplex PCR, while TCRdb's copy carries only in-frame clones and drops some. This sample carries 90,000 to 130,000 clones, approximately 59% of them seen once, and the ten largest clones take roughly 19%. The study's findings and limits: Among patients, TCR sharing was less clear than in mice, a difference possibly due in part to HLA diversity in the patient population. Alphabeta T cells residing in normal skin are also sequenced in scalp samples.

Between the trimmed V and J ends, which lost 3 bases and 1 base, there was a span of 12 bases. From germline, CDR1 is PRHDT and CDR2 FYEKMQ (reference sequence). The CDR3 extends over 15 amino acids. Turning to this clone: Its target is unknown.

This receptor was taken from a human donor in good health. The chain joins TRBV13 to TRBJ2-5; D is possibly TRBD1 or TRBD2 (5 bases each). The sample taken for sequencing was CD8+ T cells sorted from blood. CDR3 coding DNA: TGTGCCAGCAGCTTCCAGGGACCACGCCAAGAGACCCAGTACTTC. Translation gives CASSFQGPRQETQYF.